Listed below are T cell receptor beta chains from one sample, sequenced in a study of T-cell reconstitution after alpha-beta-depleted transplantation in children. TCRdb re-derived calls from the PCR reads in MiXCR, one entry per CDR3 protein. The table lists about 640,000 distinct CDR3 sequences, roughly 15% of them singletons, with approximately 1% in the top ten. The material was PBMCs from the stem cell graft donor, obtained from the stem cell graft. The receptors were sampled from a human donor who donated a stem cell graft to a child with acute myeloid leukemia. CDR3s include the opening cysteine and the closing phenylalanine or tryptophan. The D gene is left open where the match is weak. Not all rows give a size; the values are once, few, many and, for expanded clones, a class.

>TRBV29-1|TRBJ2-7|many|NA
CSVEDTLGYEQYF
TGCAGCGTTGAAGACACTCTAGGGTACGAGCAGTACTTC
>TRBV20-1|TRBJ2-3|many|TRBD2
CSAFHQGRTSGGAPGYF
TGCAGTGCTTTCCACCAGGGTCGGACTAGCGGGGGGGCCCCCGGGTATTTT
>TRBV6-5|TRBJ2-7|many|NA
CASSFYREENEQYF
TGTGCCAGCAGTTTTTACAGGGAGGAGAACGAGCAGTACTTC
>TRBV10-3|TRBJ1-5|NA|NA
CAISEVQANQPQHF
TGTGCCATCAGTGAGGTCCAAGCCAATCAGCCCCAGCATTTT
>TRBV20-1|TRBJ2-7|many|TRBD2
CSASTSGGLYEQYF
TGCAGTGCCTCTACCAGCGGGGGGCTCTACGAGCAGTACTTC
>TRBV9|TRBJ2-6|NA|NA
CASSTFRGGANVLTF
TGTGCCAGCAGCACCTTCAGAGGTGGGGCCAACGTCCTGACTTTC
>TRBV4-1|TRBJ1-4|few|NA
CASSLRWGNEKLFF
TGCGCCAGCAGCCTCCGATGGGGTAATGAAAAACTGTTTTTT
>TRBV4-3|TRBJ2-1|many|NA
CASNGDYNEQFF
TGCGCCTCTAACGGGGATTACAATGAGCAGTTCTTC
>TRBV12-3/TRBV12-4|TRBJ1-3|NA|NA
CASSLFDQTGNTIYF
TGTGCCAGCAGTTTATTTGACCAGACTGGAAACACCATATATTTT
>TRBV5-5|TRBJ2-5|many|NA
CASSLEGVEETQYF
TGTGCCAGCAGCTTGGAAGGGGTCGAAGAGACCCAGTACTTC
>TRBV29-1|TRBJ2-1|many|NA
CSVEDLGLSSPRSYNEQFF
TGCAGCGTTGAAGATCTCGGACTCAGCAGCCCCCGCTCCTACAATGAGCAGTTCTTC
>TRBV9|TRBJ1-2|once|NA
CASSPTGAGYGYTF
TGTGCCAGCAGCCCCACGGGGGCCGGCTATGGCTACACCTTC
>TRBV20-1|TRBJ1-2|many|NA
CSAPSGRGYGYTF
TGCAGTGCCCCGTCTGGGCGCGGCTATGGCTACACCTTC
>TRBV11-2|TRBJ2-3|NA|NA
CASSLRPADTQYF
TGTGCCAGCAGCCTCCGGCCCGCAGATACGCAGTATTTT
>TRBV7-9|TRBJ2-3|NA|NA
CASGDGYTDTQYF
TGTGCCAGCGGCGATGGCTACACAGATACGCAGTATTTT
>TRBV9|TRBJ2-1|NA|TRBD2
CASSSLRTSGYNEQFF
TGTGCCAGCAGCTCCCTAAGGACTAGCGGCTACAATGAGCAGTTCTTC
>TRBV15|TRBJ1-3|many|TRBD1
CATSRDRWDRGQGNTIYF
TGTGCCACCAGCAGAGATCGTTGGGACAGGGGGCAAGGAAACACCATATATTTT
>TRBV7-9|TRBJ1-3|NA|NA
CASSPVQGTGNTIYF
TGTGCCAGCAGCCCAGTACAGGGTACTGGAAACACCATATATTTT
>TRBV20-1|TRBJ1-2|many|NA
CSARDVEKNYGYTF
TGCAGTGCTAGAGATGTAGAAAAGAACTATGGCTACACCTTC
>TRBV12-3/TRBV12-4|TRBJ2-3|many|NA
CASSKVTSTDTQYF
TGTGCCAGCAGTAAGGTTACTAGCACAGATACGCAGTATTTT
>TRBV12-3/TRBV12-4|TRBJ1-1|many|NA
CASSLALLGGTEAFF
TGTGCCAGCAGTTTAGCGTTGTTAGGGGGGACTGAAGCTTTCTTT
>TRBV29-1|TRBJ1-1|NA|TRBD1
CSVDGPGQGSEAFF
TGCAGCGTTGATGGCCCGGGACAGGGGTCTGAAGCTTTCTTT
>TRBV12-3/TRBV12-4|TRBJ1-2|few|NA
CASSLEEPGGYTF
TGTGCCAGCAGTTTAGAGGAGCCCGGTGGCTACACCTTC
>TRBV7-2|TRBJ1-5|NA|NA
CASSLDFAPQPQHF
TGTGCCAGCAGCTTAGACTTTGCTCCTCAGCCCCAGCATTTT